There are a few counts of the clone carrying this T cell receptor beta chain. Its specificity is not known. These data come from a study of response to subunit inactivated influenza vaccine. Each CDR3 protein gets one entry after TCRdb re-called the RT-PCR reads with MiXCR. The sample has some 640,000 distinct CDR3 sequences; roughly 13% are singletons. The CDR3 sequence is 13 residues long. V was clipped by 1 base and J by 6 bases, with 8 bases between them. The germline V gene encodes CDR1 LGHNA and CDR2 YSLEER. General study results and limits: Every seasonal influenza vaccination brings in few new T cells, the authors suggested.

The rearrangement joins TRBV4-3 to TRBJ2-3; D is ambiguous. The sample in question was PBMCs from blood, obtained 14 to 15 days before vaccination. This TCR was sampled from a man aged 50 to 60 who received an inactivated influenza vaccine. The CDR3 bases are TGCGCCAGCAGCCAAGGGACCCGGGATACGCAGTATTTT. Protein product: CASSQGTRDTQYF.